The 20 T cell receptor beta chains below were found in one sample sequenced in a study of T cell clones after liver transplantation. The data were produced by immunoSEQ multiplex PCR, yet TCRdb's version contains in-frame clones alone and is incomplete. The sample lists 65,000 to 95,000 clones, under 90% occurring once. The source was CD4+ T cells from blood, collected before liver transplant. Every receptor here comes from a human donor who received a liver transplant.

This clone was counted between two and nine times. J is TRBJ1-1 and V is TRBV7-6; D is ambiguous. V lost 5 bases, J lost 6 bases, and 16 bases lay in between. In germline, CDR1 is SGHVS, CDR2 FNYEAQ. The CDR3 consists of 14 residues. CDR3 region: CASSAGLYSPEAFF. The CDR3 DNA follows: TGTGCCAGCAGCGCGGGTCTGTATAGTCCTGAAGCTTTCTTT.

CDR3 coding DNA: TGTGCCAGCAGCTCCCAATCCTACAATGAGCAGTTCTTC. Its protein product is CASSSQSYNEQFF. The genes are TRBV7-3 and TRBJ2-1; no clear D gene. This CDR3 comprises 13 residues. Trimming removed 4 bases at V and 1 base at J, with 5 bases between. Germline V gene lookup returns CDR1 SGHTA and CDR2 FQGTGA.

The chain has TRBV28 and TRBJ1-2, with D tentatively TRBD1 (6 bases). In germline, CDR1 is MDHEN, CDR2 SYDVKM. The CDR3 is 13 amino acids. V was trimmed by 6 bases and J by 5 bases, leaving 13 bases between them. CDR3 DNA: TGTGCCAGCAGCAGGGGTAACGGGTATGGCTACACCTTC. It encodes CASSRGNGYGYTF.

The chain employs TRBV19 and TRBJ2-7; 10 bases fit TRBD1. Trimming took 5 bases from V and 6 from J; bases not matched to a gene: 13. Germline CDR1 LNHDA, CDR2 SQIVND (reference sequence). This CDR3 has 16 residues. The CDR3 DNA reads TGTGCCAGTAGTTTATATGGGACAGGGGAAAGGGGCGAGCAGTACTTC. It specifies CASSLYGTGERGEQYF. The whole variable domain, filled in from reference TRBV19 and TRBJ2-7, reads DGGITQSPKYLFRKEGQNVTLSCEQNLNHDAMYWYRQDPGQGLRLIYYSQIVNDFQKGDIAEGYSVSREKKESFPLTVTSAQKNPTAFYLCASSLYGTGERGEQYFGPGTRLTVT.

The rearrangement uses TRBV29-1 and TRBJ2-5; TRBD2 is a possible D gene (5 bases). The CDR3 consists of 14 residues. Germline CDR1 reads SQVTM; CDR2 reads ANQGSEA. V lost 7 bases to trimming and J lost 1 base, with 16 bases between them. The CDR3 DNA reads as TGCAGCGCCGCGGCTAGCAGAACCCAAGAGACCCAGTACTTC. This sequence encodes CSAAASRTQETQYF.

The chain carries TRBV27 and TRBJ2-1, with D uncertain. CDR1 is MNHEY, CDR2 SMNVEV, per germline (reference sequence). The CDR3 is 15 residues long. Trimming stripped 7 bases from V and 0 bases from J, with 13 bases between. The CDR3 sequence: CASKLDTLSYNEQFF. In nucleotides, the CDR3 is TGTGCCAGCAAACTGGATACACTCTCCTACAATGAGCAGTTCTTC.

This clone was counted once. The genes are TRBV19 and TRBJ2-2; 8 bases line up with TRBD1. The germline CDR1 and CDR2 sequences are LNHDA and SQIVND (reference sequence). Trimming removed 1 base from V and 6 bases from J; junction bases left unmatched: 7. This CDR3 is built from 16 residues. Written as DNA, the CDR3 is TGTGCCAGTAGTATAGCGGGACAGGCGGCCGCCGGGGAGCTGTTTTTT. Residues: CASSIAGQAAAGELFF.

This chain uses TRBV5-1 with TRBJ2-5; unclear D gene. The germline V gene has CDR1 SGHRS and CDR2 YFSETQ. The CDR3 consists of 14 residues. The V gene lost 6 bases and the J gene lost 5 bases, with 17 bases spanning the gap. In DNA form, the CDR3 reads TGCGCCAGCACCCGCTCCTTTTTCGAGGAGACCCAGTACTTC. Translating it yields CASTRSFFEETQYF. The complete variable domain, with remaining parts taken from reference TRBV5-1 and TRBJ2-5, reads KAGVTQTPRYLIKTRGQQVTLSCSPISGHRSVSWYQQTPGQGLQFLFEYFSETQRNKGNFPGRFSGRQFSNSRSEMNVSTLELGDSALYLCASTRSFFEETQYFGPGTRLLVL.

This chain uses TRBV2 with TRBJ2-2; D may be TRBD2 (6 bases). This CDR3 contains 15 residues. Germline CDR1 SNHLY, CDR2 FYNNEI. V shed 10 bases and J shed 0 bases, with 15 bases lying between them. CDR3 in amino acids: CANQMGDSNTGELFF. In DNA form, the CDR3 reads TGTGCCAACCAGATGGGGGACTCGAACACCGGGGAGCTGTTTTTT.

The chain has TRBV15 and TRBJ1-2, with a possible D match to TRBD1 (6 bases). The CDR3 totals 17 residues. V lost 5 bases and J lost 8, with 27 bases in between. Germline CDR1 is LNHNV and CDR2 is YYDKDF (reference sequence). The CDR3 DNA is TGTGCCACCAGCCTCCGCAAGGGACATTTCGGGACGTGGGGCTACACCTTC. The encoded protein is CATSLRKGHFGTWGYTF.

The chain links TRBV6-1 to TRBJ1-1; D is possibly TRBD1 (6 bases). CDR3 length: 16 residues. The ends were cut back, 0 bases at V and 0 bases at J, with 11 bases in the middle. In germline, CDR1 is MNHNS, CDR2 SASEGT. The CDR3 coding sequence is TGTGCCAGCAGTGAAGCTCGGACAGACATGAACACTGAAGCTTTCTTT. Amino acid sequence: CASSEARTDMNTEAFF.

The rearrangement joins TRBV11-2 to TRBJ2-1, with D perhaps TRBD2 (5 bases). CDR1 SGHAT and CDR2 FQNNGV come from the germline V gene. The germline V and J ends were trimmed by 2 bases and 0 bases, with 11 bases remaining between them. The CDR3 covers 16 residues. The CDR3 reads CASSLSGGSSYNEQFF. Here the CDR3 DNA reads TGTGCCAGCAGCTTATCAGGAGGAAGCTCCTACAATGAGCAGTTCTTC.

CDR3 sequence reads: CASSVVPGARQETQYF. The CDR3 coding sequence is TGTGCCAGCAGCGTAGTTCCGGGGGCGAGGCAAGAGACCCAGTACTTC. V usage is TRBV9 and J usage is TRBJ2-5; D tentatively reads TRBD1 or TRBD2 (6 bases each). Germline lookup yields CDR1 SGDLS and CDR2 YYNGEE. CDR3 length: 16 residues. The germline V and J ends were trimmed by 0 bases and 2 bases, with 14 bases remaining between them.

This chain joins TRBV4-3 and TRBJ1-4; tentative D call: TRBD1 (6 bases). This CDR3 spans 15 amino acids. V was cut by 0 bases and J by 15 bases, with 20 bases left in between. Germline V gene lookup returns CDR1 LGHNA and CDR2 YSLEER. CDR3 residues: CASSQDIARGGKLFF. In DNA, the CDR3 is TGCGCCAGCAGCCAAGATATCGCAAGGGGGGGGAAGTTGTTTTTT.

The chain has TRBV29-1 and TRBJ1-1, with D unresolved. Germline values: CDR1 SQVTM, CDR2 ANQGSEA. The length of the CDR3 is 11 residues. Trimming took off 3 bases at V and 3 bases at J, with 5 bases between the two ends. The CDR3 loop is CSVEGYTEAFF. CDR3 nucleotides: TGCAGCGTTGAGGGCTACACTGAAGCTTTCTTT.

This chain uses TRBV28 with TRBJ1-1; a possible D gene is TRBD1 (6 bases). This CDR3 has 16 residues. V lost 6 bases and J lost 6, with 23 bases in between. Germline V gene sequence: CDR1 MDHEN, CDR2 SYDVKM. The CDR3 region is CASSPYAGGGGSEAFF. CDR3 DNA sequence: TGTGCCAGCAGCCCCTACGCTGGGGGAGGGGGGTCTGAAGCTTTCTTT.

The chain uses TRBV12-5 and TRBJ1-3; TRBD1 might be the D (6 bases). The germline V and J ends were trimmed by 4 bases and 4 bases, with 11 bases remaining between them. Germline CDR1 and CDR2: LGHNT and FRNRAP. CDR3 length equals 14 residues. CDR3 residues: CASGSTGLGNTIYF. The CDR3 nucleotides are TGTGCTAGTGGTTCTACAGGGTTAGGAAACACCATATATTTT.

The gene calls are TRBV27 and TRBJ2-7; D call uncertain. In germline, CDR1 is MNHEY, CDR2 SMNVEV (reference sequence). The V and J ends lost 5 bases and 6 bases respectively, with 14 bases between them. The CDR3 totals 13 residues. The CDR3 DNA reads TGTGCCAGCAGTCCCTTTCAGGTGGGCGAGCAGTACTTC. Protein sequence: CASSPFQVGEQYF.

This clone was detected only a few times. One junction end disagrees with the germline gene, perhaps due to a read error. The rearrangement joins TRBV2 to TRBJ2-7; no firm D call. The CDR3 is made up of 13 amino acids. Looked up from germline, CDR1 is SNHLY and CDR2 is FYNNEI. For the CDR3, the DNA is TGTGCCAGCAGGGAAGGACGGTACTACGAGCAGTACTTC. This sequence encodes CASREGRYYEQYF.

J is TRBJ1-5 and V is TRBV2; no clear D. CDR3 length equals 12 residues. CDR1 is SNHLY, CDR2 FYNNEI, per germline. V lost 4 bases, J lost 4 bases, and 5 bases lay in between. CDR3 residues: CASSGQNQPQHF. In DNA form, the CDR3 reads TGTGCCAGCAGTGGTCAGAATCAGCCCCAGCATTTT.